The clone carrying this T cell receptor beta chain was recorded at least ten times. The data were taken from a study of human T cells and chemical hapten exposure. This CDR3 comprises 13 residues. The V end was cut by 5 bases, the J end by 1 base, with 7 bases between. Germline loops: CDR1 SGHTA, CDR2 FQGNSA. The study extracted total RNA from unfractionated whole blood. TCRdb re-called the 5' RACE reads with MiXCR, one entry per CDR3 protein. The table lists about 81,000 distinct CDR3 sequences, 7% to 8% of them singletons. The clonotype was recovered from a male donor in good health. The chain couples TRBV7-2 to TRBJ2-3; TRBD2 is a possible D gene (5 bases). The CDR3 spells CASSKLGTDTQYF. Here the CDR3 DNA reads TGTGCCAGCAGCAAACTAGGCACAGATACGCAGTATTTT.